What follows are 17 T cell receptor beta chains derived from one specimen sequenced in a study of T cells in Graves' hyperthyroidism and ophthalmopathy. TCR beta CDR3 sequences were amplified from RNA transcripts. HTBI primers were the set used in a first-round RT-PCR of the TCR CDR3. Each CDR3 protein gets one entry after TCRdb re-called the multiplex PCR reads with MiXCR. The table includes 350,000 to 500,000 distinct CDR3 sequences, roughly an eighth detected once. Sequencing was carried out using blood. These receptors were collected from a woman between 18 and 29 years old with Graves' hyperthyroidism.

This clonotype was found a few times. This rearrangement joins TRBV6-1 to TRBJ2-2; D not resolved. The CDR3 has 13 residues. Per germline, CDR1 MNHNS and CDR2 SASEGT. The ends were cut back, 8 bases at V and 4 bases at J, with 11 bases in the middle. CDR3 DNA sequence: TGTGCCAGCGAGGCTGGTCCCACCGGGGAGCTGTTTTTT. Protein sequence: CASEAGPTGELFF.

This chain uses TRBV5-1 with TRBJ2-1, with TRBD2 matching 13 bases. CDR3 length equals 17 residues. V shed 1 base, J shed 2 bases, and the junction held 3 bases outside the gene matches. Germline V gene lookup returns CDR1 SGHRS and CDR2 YFSETQ. CDR3 sequence: CASSLTSGRAPYNEQFF. The CDR3 coding sequence is TGCGCCAGCAGCTTGACTAGCGGGAGGGCCCCCTACAATGAGCAGTTCTTC.

This clonotype showed up many times. The genes are TRBV2 and TRBJ1-4; 8 bases agree with TRBD1. Germline CDR1 is SNHLY and CDR2 is FYNNEI. This CDR3 spans 13 amino acids. The J segment lost 7 bases and the V segment lost 5 bases, leaving 3 bases of the junction unmatched. For the CDR3, the DNA is TGTGCCAGCAGTCAGGACAGGGTTGAAAAACTGTTTTTT. It encodes CASSQDRVEKLFF.

As regards this clonotype: A single base separates this from a much larger clone, so it may be a read error. The chain has TRBV28 and TRBJ2-1; the match to TRBD2 covers 7 bases. Per germline, CDR1 MDHEN and CDR2 SYDVKM. This CDR3 is 15 amino acids long. The CDR3 loop is CASSLPGPGGNGQFF. CDR3 nucleotide sequence: TGTGCCAGCAGCCTCCCGGGGCCGGGGGGAAATGGGCAGTTCTTC.

This clonotype came up many times. The chain uses TRBV27 and TRBJ2-7, with TRBD1 matching over 9 bases. Germline loops: CDR1 MNHEY, CDR2 SMNVEV (reference sequence). Unmatched junction bases numbered 6, after V lost 6 bases and J lost 3 bases. This CDR3 is built from 14 residues. The CDR3 here is CASRRPGQGYEQYF. The CDR3 bases are TGTGCCAGCAGGCGCCCGGGACAGGGCTACGAGCAGTACTTC.

The sample holds many counts of this clonotype. The rearrangement links TRBV12-3 or TRBV12-4 to TRBJ2-7; 11 bases match TRBD1. This CDR3 comprises 15 residues. V was pared by 6 bases and J by 2 bases, with 6 bases of the junction left unmatched. CDR3 in DNA: TGTGCCAGCAGGGGTTGGGACAGGGGGGCCTACGAGCAGTACTTC. Amino acids: CASRGWDRGAYEQYF.

This clonotype was counted between two and nine times. The rearrangement links TRBV7-9 to TRBJ2-3; no clear D gene. Trimming pared 3 bases from V and 3 bases from J, leaving 4 bases between. Germline CDR1 is SEHNR and CDR2 is FQNEAQ (reference sequence). There are 12 residues in the CDR3. This CDR3 is CASSLYTDTQYF. The CDR3 nucleotides read TGTGCCAGCAGCTTGTATACAGATACGCAGTATTTT.

The chain employs TRBV5-1 and TRBJ2-7; no firm D call. V was pared by 0 bases and J by 6 bases, with 19 bases between. This CDR3 has 16 amino acids. Germline loops: CDR1 SGHRS, CDR2 YFSETQ. The CDR3, as DNA: TGCGCCAGCAGCTTGGGGTTGACTGACCCCCCTCGCGAGCAGTACTTC. It codes for CASSLGLTDPPREQYF.

This clonotype was seen ten or more times. The rearrangement joins TRBV20-1 to TRBJ2-1; TRBD2 agrees at 13 bases. CDR1 DFQATT and CDR2 SNEGSKA come from the germline V gene (reference sequence). The CDR3 covers 13 residues. Trimming took 5 bases from V and 9 from J; bases not matched to a gene: 4. The DNA of the CDR3 is TGCAGTGCTGGACTAGCGGGAGTCGGTGAGCAGTTCTTC. Residues: CSAGLAGVGEQFF.

This clonotype has more than one count but fewer than ten. This chain connects TRBV4-1 to TRBJ1-2; no firm D call. Trimming cost V 0 bases and J 8 bases, with 7 bases left between them. Germline lookup yields CDR1 MGHRA and CDR2 YSYEKL. The CDR3 spans 12 residues. CDR3 protein: CASSQDWTGYTF. The CDR3 nucleotides read TGCGCCAGCAGCCAAGACTGGACCGGCTACACCTTC.

A word on this clonotype: A much larger clone differs from this one at a single base, so this may be a read error. V gene TRBV10-3 combines with J gene TRBJ2-1, with 9 bases matching TRBD2. The J call may be incorrect, as the DNA end agrees better with TRBJ2-7. The CDR3 has 13 residues. Germline CDR1 ENHRY, CDR2 SYGVKD. The CDR3 DNA sequence: TGTGCCACCACCCCAGCGGGAGGCAATGAGCAGTACTTC. Encoded protein: CATTPAGGNEQYF.

This clonotype was observed at least ten times. This chain uses TRBV28 with TRBJ2-1; 9 bases are shared with TRBD2. V shed 5 bases and J 1 base; nucleotides not matched to a gene: 6. The CDR3 runs to 16 residues. The germline gives CDR1 MDHEN, CDR2 SYDVKM. The CDR3 loop is CASSRPGLASYNEQFF. In DNA, the CDR3 is TGTGCCAGCAGTCGCCCGGGACTAGCATCCTACAATGAGCAGTTCTTC.

This clonotype was detected many times. Written as DNA, the CDR3 is TGTGCCAGCAGACCGCGCGCCCCCAGGTGTGAGCAGTTCTTC. This gives the protein CASRPRAPRCEQFF. This chain connects TRBV12-3 or TRBV12-4 to TRBJ2-1; D is ambiguous. This CDR3 region has 14 residues. Trimming took 6 bases from V and 9 from J, leaving 18 bases between them.

This clonotype was seen many times. V and J are TRBV28 and TRBJ2-1; D possibly matches TRBD1 or TRBD2 (5 bases each). The CDR3 sequence is 15 residues long. CDR1 MDHEN and CDR2 SYDVKM come from the germline V gene. The ends were cut back, 1 base at V and 8 bases at J, with 15 bases in the middle. The CDR3 is CASSLSGDGRDEQFF. In DNA, the CDR3 is TGTGCCAGCAGTTTATCCGGGGACGGAAGGGATGAGCAGTTCTTC. Using reference TRBV28 and TRBJ2-1 for the parts outside the CDR3, the full variable domain is DVKVTQSSRYLVKRTGEKVFLECVQDMDHENMFWYRQDPGLGLRLIYFSYDVKMKEKGDIPEGYSVSREKKERFSLILESASTNQTSMYLCASSLSGDGRDEQFFGPGTRLTVL.

This clonotype was recorded a few times. The chain couples TRBV12-3 or TRBV12-4 to TRBJ2-6; D gene uncertain. The CDR3 covers 13 residues. V gave up 11 bases and J gave up 1 base, with 9 bases separating them. The CDR3 nucleotides are TGTGCCTTACCCGGGTCTGGGGCCAACGTCCTGACTTTC. Translating gives CALPGSGANVLTF.

This clonotype was counted many times. The chain uses TRBV6-1 and TRBJ1-1; no reliable D call. Germline-derived CDR1 and CDR2 are MNHNS and SASEGT. This CDR3 is 13 amino acids long. Trimming took off 3 bases at V and 3 bases at J, with 8 bases between the two ends. DNA of the CDR3: TGTGCCAGCAGTGACACCAGTTACACTGAAGCTTTCTTT. The encoded protein is CASSDTSYTEAFF.

In its sample, this clonotype was seen a few times. The V gene is TRBV6-1, the J gene TRBJ2-2, with D possibly being TRBD2 (7 bases). The CDR3 spans 15 residues. The ends were cut back, 7 bases at V and 5 bases at J, with 17 bases in the middle. Germline CDR1 MNHNS, CDR2 SASEGT. Written as DNA, the CDR3 is TGTGCCAGCACCCTAGGGGGGGCTGAAACCGGGGAGCTGTTTTTT. Translation gives CASTLGGAETGELFF.